This T cell receptor beta chain is drawn from a study of blood T cells in healthy people across ages. As for the study in general: Template switching recovered approximately one barcoded beta molecule for every two T cells.

Germline V CDR1 and CDR2: DFQATT, SNEGSKA (reference sequence). The CDR3 is made up of 13 amino acids. Trimming took off 3 bases at V and 4 bases at J, with 12 bases between the two ends. It was with a sample-barcoded 5' primer and a J-beta primer mix that a second PCR of roughly 6 to 12 cycles was run. TCRdb ran MiXCR on the 5' RACE reads and lists one entry per CDR3 protein. This sample has 750,000 or so distinct CDR3 sequences, with approximately 25% found just once. Separately, the same data were catalogued under a study of T cells of mothers and their children. That report adds: Thymic selection molds TCR recombination output in much the same way for related pairs as for unrelated pairs.

Sequencing was done on a sample of blood. This chain links TRBV20-1 with TRBJ1-1; TRBD1 might be the D (6 bases). The sequence derives from a boy aged 5-17 years in good health. CDR3 DNA sequence: TGCAGTGCTAGTAAGGGCAGGGGCACTGAAGCTTTCTTT. Amino acid sequence: CSASKGRGTEAFF.